This T cell receptor beta chain comes out of a study of blood T cell repertoires in COVID-19. At the level of the study: COVID-19 samples from acute and convalescent phases originated in the United States, Italy and Spain.

The germline V and J ends were trimmed by 1 base and 6 bases, with 13 bases remaining between them. The CDR3 runs 15 residues. Germline values: CDR1 MGHRA, CDR2 YSYEKL. Per the original data handling: Amplifying reference gene primers gave estimates of nucleated cell counts. Repertoires were generated with immunoSEQ multiplex PCR, while TCRdb's copy carries only in-frame clones and drops some. D and trimming were read from the DNA, whereas the V and J calls and clone size are those reported in that table. The repertoire holds more than 100,000 clones, 80% to 90% seen once, with roughly 4% in the top ten.

The V gene is TRBV4-1, the J gene TRBJ1-3; perhaps TRBD1 as D (5 bases). The clonotype originates from a man aged 40-50 years with acute or convalescent COVID-19. The sequenced material came from peripheral blood. The CDR3 DNA is TGCGCCAGCAGCCAAGTGGGGGGGTGGGTAAACACCATATATTTT. Its protein product is CASSQVGGWVNTIYF.